This T cell receptor (beta chain) was sequenced in a study of blood T cell repertoires in COVID-19. Study-wide context: Collection of acute and convalescent COVID-19 samples took place in the United States, Italy and Spain. T cells, B-cell-depleted T cells, or PBMCs supplied cDNA or gDNA.

In the source study's methods: Researchers report that nucleated cell counts were estimated from reference gene primer amplification. Profiled with immunoSEQ multiplex PCR; TCRdb holds only in-frame clones, not every one. V and J calls and clone size are as listed in that table; D and trimming were resolved from the DNA. The sample gives about 33,000 clones, approximately 85% of which show up once; 7.3% is in the top ten. This CDR3 has 15 amino acids. From germline, CDR1 is LGHDT and CDR2 YNNKEL (reference sequence). J was trimmed by 6 bases and V by 4 bases; bases with no gene match: 5. This TCR derives from a human donor in a cohort sampled during active COVID-19. The J gene is TRBJ2-7, the V gene TRBV3-1 (or the pseudogene TRBV3-2); 14 bases map to TRBD2. The sequencing sample was made of peripheral blood. In nucleotides, the CDR3 is TGTGCCAGCAGCCTCGGACTAGCGGGAGGTGGCGAGCAGTACTTC. This gives the protein CASSLGLAGGGEQYF.